This TCR beta chain was identified during a study of vaccination effects on CD4 cells after COVID-19. Broader study findings: By a late point after vaccination, infection- and vaccine-induced clones had shrunk markedly through clonal contraction.

Worth noting for this clone: Its target is not known.

Viral peptide pools were used in the ViraFEST assay to expand antigen-specific CD4+ T cells, and sequencing came afterward. At the end of over 8 days of culture, CD4+ T cells were isolated. All participants had two doses of either the BNT162b2 or mRNA-1273 vaccine. Every well housed some 2 million PBMC, which grew in culture alongside roughly 10 IU/ml IL-2 and 10 ug/ml peptides. This table comes from immunoSEQ multiplex PCR, and its TCRdb copy is limited to in-frame clones, with some not included. The sample carries about 72,000 clones, 75% to 85% recorded once. The origin of this receptor is a human donor who received a COVID-19 vaccine. The material was CD4+ T cells from PBMCs cultured with HCoV-229E spike peptides, obtained after COVID-19 vaccination.

The CDR3 DNA is TGTGCCAGCAGGTCCGTCGGGGAACAGCCCCAGCATTTT. This codes for CASRSVGEQPQHF. J is TRBJ1-5 and V is TRBV6-6; no firm D call. The germline V gene has CDR1 MNHNY and CDR2 SVGAGI (reference sequence). The CDR3 spans 13 residues. Trimming removed 6 bases at V and 7 bases at J, with 13 bases between.